This T cell receptor beta chain came from a study of CD8 T cells in ankylosing spondylitis. This clonotype was seen ten or more times. The antigen is undetermined. Study outcomes and limitations: The clones that were linked to disease were reported to be significantly enriched in matched synovial fluid samples from ankylosing spondylitis patients. A TCR beta motif made of fewer than ten highly homologous variants seemed typical of ankylosing spondylitis blood.

Via MiXCR, TCRdb re-called the 5' RACE reads, giving one row per CDR3 protein. The sample includes 150,000 to 200,000 distinct CDR3 sequences, about an eighth of them seen just once. In germline, CDR1 is MNHEY, CDR2 SVGAGI. The CDR3 runs to 17 residues. V was cut by 2 bases and J by 3 bases, with 16 bases left in between. The TCR comes from a female donor with ankylosing spondylitis or in good health (not recorded which). The chain couples TRBV6-5 to TRBJ2-2; D tentatively reads TRBD1 or TRBD2 (7 bases each). Sequenced material: blood, either unsorted or a sorted T cell fraction (not recorded which). CDR3 sequence reads: CASSYRAGGDYTGELFF. In DNA form, the CDR3 reads TGTGCCAGCAGTTACCGCGCAGGGGGGGACTACACCGGGGAGCTGTTTTTT.